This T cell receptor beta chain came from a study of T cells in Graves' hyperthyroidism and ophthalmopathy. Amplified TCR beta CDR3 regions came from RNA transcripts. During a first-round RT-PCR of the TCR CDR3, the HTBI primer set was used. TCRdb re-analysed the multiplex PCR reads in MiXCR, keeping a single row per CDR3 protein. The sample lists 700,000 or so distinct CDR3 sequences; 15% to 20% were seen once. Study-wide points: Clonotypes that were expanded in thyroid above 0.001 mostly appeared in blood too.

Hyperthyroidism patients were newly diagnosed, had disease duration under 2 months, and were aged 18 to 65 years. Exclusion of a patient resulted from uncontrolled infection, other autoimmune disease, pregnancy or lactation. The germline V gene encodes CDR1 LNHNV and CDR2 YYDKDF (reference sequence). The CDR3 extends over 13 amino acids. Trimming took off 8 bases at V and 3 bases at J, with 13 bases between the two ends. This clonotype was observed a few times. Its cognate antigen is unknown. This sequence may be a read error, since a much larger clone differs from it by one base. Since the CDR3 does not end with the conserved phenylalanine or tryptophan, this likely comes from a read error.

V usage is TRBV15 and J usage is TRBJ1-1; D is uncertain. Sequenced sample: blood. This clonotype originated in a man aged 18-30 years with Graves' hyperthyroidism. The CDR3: CATQKWGDTEAFS. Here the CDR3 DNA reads TGTGCCACCCAAAAATGGGGAGACACTGAAGCTTTCTCT.